This T cell receptor (beta chain) was documented in a study of PD-1 blockade in classical Hodgkin lymphoma. General study results and limits: Newly diagnosed patients reportedly trailed healthy donors in baseline TCR diversity. Diversity similar to that of newly diagnosed patients was seen at baseline in complete responders. The CD4+ diversity rise by C4D1 was clearest in complete responders.

Indicated time point: cycle 4 day 1 (C4D1), after around six weeks of nivolumab. Exposure to brentuximab vedotin varied, and each patient had relapsed following autologous stem cell transplantation. Patients' outcomes at their best amounted to complete response, partial response or progressive disease. As concerns this clone: Its specificity is not known.

Profiling relied on immunoSEQ multiplex PCR, and the TCRdb table lists in-frame clones only, not all of them. The repertoire consists of about 44,000 clones, with less than 75% occurring once and the leading ten covering 3% to 3.5%. The CDR3 sequence is 18 residues long. The V and J ends lost 6 bases and 2 bases, in that order; junction bases with no gene match: 14. From germline, CDR1 is MNHEY and CDR2 SMNVEV (reference sequence). The source of this sequence is a human donor with classical Hodgkin lymphoma. This rearrangement joins TRBV27 to TRBJ2-3; 10 bases are a match to TRBD1. The material was peripheral blood mononuclear cells (PBMCs), obtained before the fourth cycle of nivolumab. Here the CDR3 DNA reads TGTGCCAGCAGAACTCGTCGCCCCGGGACAGGGGCCACAGATACGCAGTATTTT. Translating it yields CASRTRRPGTGATDTQYF.